The rows below give T cell receptor beta chains drawn from one sample of a study of identical twins. MiXCR, applied by TCRdb to the 5' RACE reads, yields one record per CDR3 protein. The table has 550,000 to 700,000 distinct CDR3 sequences, approximately 21% seen once. These records were also assigned to another study, of T cells expressing NK-cell markers.

Sequenced: PBMCs. Every receptor here comes from a woman younger than 30 in good health. CDR3s include the opening cysteine and the closing phenylalanine or tryptophan. A D gene is named only where the DNA matches it firmly. Some rows mark clone size as missing; the rest say once, few, many or name a class of expanded clone.

CDR3	DNA	J	D	V	size
CASSLDGSRSYEQYF	TGTGCCAGCAGCTTAGACGGGAGTAGGTCCTACGAGCAGTACTTC	TRBJ2-7	-	TRBV7-2	few
CSARDQAGPIYEQYF	TGCAGTGCTAGAGATCAAGCGGGGCCTATCTACGAGCAGTACTTC	TRBJ2-7	TRBD2	TRBV20-1	few
CSARDRNIYGYTF	TGCAGTGCAAGGGACAGGAACATCTATGGCTACACCTTC	TRBJ1-2	TRBD1	TRBV20-1	many
CSAYSTDTQYF	TGCAGTGCTTACAGCACAGATACGCAGTATTTT	TRBJ2-3	-	TRBV20-1	-
CASSPKVGQGGETQYF	TGTGCCAGCAGCCCAAAAGTCGGACAGGGGGGAGAGACCCAGTACTTC	TRBJ2-5	TRBD1	TRBV7-9	few
CSATGVRGYTF	TGCAGTGCTACAGGGGTGCGAGGCTACACCTTC	TRBJ1-2	-	TRBV20-1	many
CASSLGTSGREFF	TGTGCCAGCAGCTTAGGGACTAGCGGGAGGGAGTTCTTC	TRBJ2-1	TRBD2	TRBV7-9	-
CASSTGTGSTQPQHF	TGTGCCAGTAGTACCGGGACAGGATCAACGCAGCCCCAGCATTTT	TRBJ1-5	TRBD1	TRBV19	-
CASSFGTLPQHF	TGTGCCAGCAGTTTCGGTACCCTGCCCCAGCATTTT	TRBJ1-5	-	TRBV12-3/TRBV12-4	few
CASSLIPGGPSNYGYTF	TGTGCCAGCAGCCTAATCCCAGGGGGCCCCTCCAACTATGGCTACACCTTC	TRBJ1-2	TRBD1	TRBV5-5	-
CASRDLYGYTF	TGCGCCAGCCGGGACCTCTATGGCTACACCTTC	TRBJ1-2	-	TRBV5-1	few
CASSEQGLAVYNEQFF	TGTGCCAGCAGTGAACAGGGACTAGCGGTCTACAATGAGCAGTTCTTC	TRBJ2-1	TRBD2	TRBV6-1	many
CASSFSTTQETQYF	TGTGCTAGCAGCTTCTCCACTACCCAAGAGACCCAGTACTTC	TRBJ2-5	-	TRBV7-7	-
CASSSAGGGQFF	TGTGCCAGCAGCTCTGCCGGCGGGGGGCAGTTCTTC	TRBJ2-1	TRBD2	TRBV7-3	few
CASSYAGTSGETQYF	TGTGCCAGCAGTTATGCTGGGACTAGCGGAGAGACCCAGTACTTC	TRBJ2-5	TRBD2	TRBV6-5	few
CASSASWGVLYNEQFF	TGTGCCAGCAGTGCGAGCTGGGGGGTACTGTACAATGAGCAGTTCTTC	TRBJ2-1	-	TRBV25-1	-
CASSRSGLLGGTGELFF	TGTGCCAGCAGCCGCTCGGGACTCCTCGGGGGCACCGGGGAGCTGTTTTTT	TRBJ2-2	-	TRBV3-1	many
CASSDLRENTEAFF	TGCGCCAGCAGCGACCTGAGGGAGAACACTGAAGCTTTCTTT	TRBJ1-1	-	TRBV5-1	many
CASRGLHTDTQYF	TGTGCCAGCAGAGGGCTCCACACAGATACGCAGTATTTT	TRBJ2-3	-	TRBV27	-
CSARGGTGVETQYF	TGCAGTGCTAGAGGTGGAACAGGGGTGGAGACCCAGTACTTC	TRBJ2-5	TRBD1	TRBV20-1	-
CASSLGGLNIYNEQFF	TGTGCCAGCAGCTTAGGGGGACTGAACATCTACAATGAGCAGTTCTTC	TRBJ2-1	-	TRBV13	-
CASSPPGISRWYF	TGCGCCAGCAGCCCCCCGGGGATTTCCCGGTGGTATTTT	TRBJ2-3	-	TRBV5-1	few
CASSESNDGGLEQYF	TGTGCCAGCAGTGAAAGTAACGACGGGGGACTCGAGCAGTACTTC	TRBJ2-7	-	TRBV2	many
CASSSYDRVDEKLFF	TGTGCCAGCAGTTCATACGACAGGGTGGATGAAAAACTGTTTTTT	TRBJ1-4	TRBD1	TRBV27	-
CATSDHQTSATGELFF	TGTGCCACCAGTGACCATCAGACTAGCGCGACCGGGGAGCTGTTTTTT	TRBJ2-2	TRBD2	TRBV24-1	many
CASSTPQSNTDTQYF	TGTGCCAGCAGTACCCCCCAGTCGAACACAGATACGCAGTATTTT	TRBJ2-3	-	TRBV27	many
CSVPRGRSGNQETQYF	TGCAGTGTTCCGAGAGGACGTAGCGGGAACCAAGAGACCCAGTACTTC	TRBJ2-5	TRBD2	TRBV20-1	-
CASSLTSGIRDEQFF	TGCGCCAGCAGCTTAACTAGCGGGATTCGAGATGAGCAGTTCTTC	TRBJ2-1	TRBD2	TRBV5-1	many
CSATGTGSGYTF	TGCAGTGCCACCGGGACAGGGAGTGGCTACACCTTC	TRBJ1-2	TRBD1	TRBV20-1	few
CASSLSRELQPQHF	TGTGCCAGCAGCTTAAGCAGGGAGTTACAGCCCCAGCATTTT	TRBJ1-5	-	TRBV7-2	-
CASSFARVTGELFF	TGTGCCAGCAGCTTCGCTAGGGTGACCGGGGAGCTGTTTTTT	TRBJ2-2	-	TRBV7-9	few
CASHRTDGYNEQFF	TGTGCCAGCCATCGGACCGACGGTTACAATGAGCAGTTCTTC	TRBJ2-1	-	TRBV27	-
CSARGNYQDYEQYF	TGCAGTGCTAGGGGCAACTACCAAGACTACGAGCAGTACTTC	TRBJ2-7	-	TRBV20-1	-
CASSSGLANTEAFF	TGTGCCAGCAGCTCGGGTCTGGCGAACACTGAAGCTTTCTTT	TRBJ1-1	-	TRBV7-9	-
CASAEADTQYF	TGTGCCTCAGCCGAAGCAGATACGCAGTATTTT	TRBJ2-3	-	TRBV6-6	few